The 17 T cell receptor beta chains below come from one sample, sequenced in a study of early T cells in non-severe SARS-CoV-2 infection. TCRdb re-derived calls from the 5' RACE reads in MiXCR, one entry per CDR3 protein. The sample contains around 40,000 distinct CDR3 sequences, 5% to 7% of which appear only once. Sequenced: whole blood. These receptor sequences come from an adult who was a healthcare worker with PCR-confirmed SARS-CoV-2 infection or an uninfected control (not recorded which).

This clonotype turned up a few times. The chain uses TRBV2 and TRBJ2-5, with TRBD2 matching over 10 bases. The CDR3 has 17 residues. Per the germline V gene, CDR1 is SNHLY and CDR2 is FYNNEI. Trimming removed 7 bases from V and 1 base from J; junction bases left unmatched: 12. The CDR3 sequence is CASTRLSSGRGQETQYF. CDR3 nucleotide sequence: TGTGCCAGCACGCGCCTGTCTAGCGGGAGAGGCCAAGAGACCCAGTACTTC.

The CDR3 loop is CASTTPGGASNEQFF. The CDR3 DNA sequence: TGTGCCAGCACCACCCCGGGGGGGGCCTCCAATGAGCAGTTCTTC. J is TRBJ2-1 and V is TRBV5-5; TRBD2 matches 8 bases. The V segment lost 6 bases and the J segment 6 bases; nucleotides outside the gene matches: 11. The CDR3 totals 15 residues. Germline assignment: CDR1 SGHKS and CDR2 YYEKEE (reference sequence).

This clonotype has ten or more counts. The chain carries TRBV10-3 and TRBJ1-2; D is perhaps TRBD1 (6 bases). V gave up 3 bases and J gave up 2 bases, with 10 bases separating them. Germline CDR1 reads ENHRY; CDR2 reads SYGVKD. The CDR3 consists of 14 residues. CDR3 coding DNA: TGTGCCATCAGTGACCGGACAGAAAACTATGGCTACACCTTC. This gives the protein CAISDRTENYGYTF.

This clonotype was seen a handful of times. The chain has TRBV18 and TRBJ2-7; TRBD2 is a possible D gene (5 bases). Germline V gene lookup returns CDR1 KGHSH and CDR2 LQKENI. The length of the CDR3 is 16 residues. Deletions cut 0 bases from V and 3 bases from J, with 15 bases between. CDR3 protein: CASSPPFSDPSYEQYF. CDR3 nucleotides: TGTGCCAGCTCACCACCTTTTAGCGATCCCAGCTACGAGCAGTACTTC.

Here the CDR3 DNA reads TGTGCCAGCAGTTTCCTGGAGACCCAGTACTTC. It is translated as CASSFLETQYF. This chain links TRBV28 with TRBJ2-5, with D unresolved. The CDR3 length is 11 residues. CDR1 and CDR2 (germline): MDHEN, SYDVKM. Trimming pared 3 bases from V and 5 bases from J, leaving 4 bases between.

This clonotype was found many times. The chain has TRBV5-1 and TRBJ1-4; weak D call: TRBD1 (5 bases). This CDR3 is 14 amino acids long. Germline V lookup: CDR1 SGHRS, CDR2 YFSETQ. V shed 3 bases and J shed 5 bases, with 11 bases lying between them. Written as DNA, the CDR3 is TGCGCCAGCAGCTCCAGACAGAGAAATGAAAAACTGTTTTTT. It is translated as CASSSRQRNEKLFF. Full variable domain (rest looked up from reference TRBV5-1 and TRBJ1-4): KAGVTQTPRYLIKTRGQQVTLSCSPISGHRSVSWYQQTPGQGLQFLFEYFSETQRNKGNFPGRFSGRQFSNSRSEMNVSTLELGDSALYLCASSSRQRNEKLFFGSGTQLSVL.

The chain uses TRBV15 and TRBJ1-1; a possible D gene is TRBD1 (5 bases). Trimming removed 5 bases from V and 12 bases from J, with 16 bases in between. CDR1 is LNHNV, CDR2 YYDKDF, per germline (reference sequence). The CDR3 runs to 12 residues. The CDR3 sequence: CATSRDGPLPFF. The CDR3 DNA is TGTGCCACCAGCCGGGACGGCCCGCTTCCTTTCTTT. Complete variable domain (other parts from reference TRBV15 and TRBJ1-1): DAMVIQNPRYQVTQFGKPVTLSCSQTLNHNVMYWYQQKSSQAPKLLFHYYDKDFNNEADTPDNFQSRRPNTSFCFLDIRSPGLGDTAMYLCATSRDGPLPFFGQGTRLTVV.

The gene calls are TRBV7-9 and TRBJ1-6, with a tentative D call TRBD1 (6 bases). Germline V gene lookup returns CDR1 SEHNR and CDR2 FQNEAQ (reference sequence). The CDR3 runs to 16 residues. V was trimmed by 2 bases and J by 7 bases, leaving 15 bases between them. The CDR3 coding sequence is TGTGCCAGCAGCTTATCTCAGGGGCGCGGAAATTCACCCCTCCACTTT. The encoded protein is CASSLSQGRGNSPLHF. Full variable domain (remainder filled in from reference TRBV7-9 and TRBJ1-6): DTGVSQNPRHKITKRGQNVTFRCDPISEHNRLYWYRQTLGQGPEFLTYFQNEAQLEKSRLLSDRFSAERPKGSFSTLEIQRTEQGDSAMYLCASSLSQGRGNSPLHFGNGTRLTVT.

This clonotype is medium-sized. The genes are TRBV2 and TRBJ2-7; no clear D. Germline V gives CDR1 SNHLY, CDR2 FYNNEI. V lost 7 bases to trimming and J lost 7 bases, with 11 bases between them. The CDR3 has 11 amino acids. For the CDR3, the DNA is TGTGCCAGCAAACTCTACTGGGAGCAGTACTTC. Its translation is CASKLYWEQYF.

The sample holds a few counts of this clonotype. This chain connects TRBV30 to TRBJ2-1; TRBD2 matches 7 bases. V lost 2 bases, J lost 7 bases, and 8 bases stayed unmatched. The CDR3 has 14 amino acids. Germline lookup yields CDR1 GTSNPN and CDR2 SVGIG (reference sequence). The CDR3 region has the DNA TGTGCCTGGAGTCGCGGGAGTTTTAGTAATGAGCAGTTCTTC. Amino acid sequence: CAWSRGSFSNEQFF.

A note on this clonotype: A much larger clone is a single base away; this may be a read error. The chain employs TRBV28 and TRBJ2-2; TRBD1 matches 8 bases. The V gene end was trimmed by 10 bases and the J gene end by 10 bases; junction bases not matched to a gene: 11. CDR1 and CDR2 (germline): MDHEN, SYDVKM. The CDR3 totals 13 residues. The CDR3 coding sequence is TGTGCCACCGCGTCCGACAGGGGCCCGGAGCTGTTTTTT. Its translation: CATASDRGPELFF.

CDR3 nucleotide sequence: TGTGCCAGCAGCCCCGGACTAGCGGGGGCGGATGAGCAGTTCTTC. It is translated as CASSPGLAGADEQFF. The V and J genes are TRBV3-1 and TRBJ2-1, with 13 bases matching TRBD2. With V trimmed by 4 bases and J by 8 bases, 5 bases remained unmatched. The CDR3 is made up of 15 amino acids. From germline, CDR1 is LGHDT and CDR2 YNNKEL (reference sequence).

This clonotype was seen many times. The chain recombines TRBV2 with TRBJ1-2; D not resolved. Germline V lookup: CDR1 SNHLY, CDR2 FYNNEI. V was shortened by 6 bases and J by 5 bases, with 13 bases between the two germline ends. The CDR3 extends over 13 amino acids. CDR3 DNA: TGTGCCAGCAGCGGCGACGCCCCGTATGGCTACACCTTC. It encodes CASSGDAPYGYTF. Looking up the rest from reference TRBV2 and TRBJ1-2 gives the full variable domain: EPEVTQTPSHQVTQMGQEVILRCVPISNHLYFYWYRQILGQKVEFLVSFYNNEISEKSEIFDDQFSVERPDGSNFTLKIRSTKLEDSAMYFCASSGDAPYGYTFGSGTRLTVV.

This clonotype was picked up many times. The gene calls are TRBV7-6 and TRBJ1-1, with D perhaps matching TRBD1 (6 bases). V lost 4 bases and J lost 3, with 18 bases in between. CDR1 is SGHVS, CDR2 FNYEAQ, per germline. The CDR3 contains 16 residues. CDR3 in amino acids: CASSSGADSFHTEAFF. The CDR3 coding sequence is TGTGCCAGCAGCTCGGGGGCCGACAGCTTTCACACTGAAGCTTTCTTT.

This sequence joins TRBV10-2 and TRBJ2-2; weak D call: TRBD2 (6 bases). This CDR3 has 14 amino acids. V lost 4 bases and J lost 0, with 6 bases in between. Germline CDR1 is WSHSY and CDR2 is SAAADI. The CDR3 protein is CASSAGANTGELFF. As DNA, the CDR3 is TGCGCCAGCAGTGCGGGAGCGAACACCGGGGAGCTGTTTTTT.

This clonotype was recorded at least ten times. The chain links TRBV18 to TRBJ1-2; 7 nucleotides line up with TRBD1. There are 14 residues in the CDR3. V was clipped by 4 bases and J by 6 bases; unmatched bases: 8. The V gene's germline CDR1 is KGHSH and CDR2 LQKENI. The CDR3 protein is CASSHSNRGDGYTF. CDR3 DNA sequence: TGTGCCAGCTCACACTCAAACAGGGGCGATGGCTACACCTTC.

The sample holds many counts of this clonotype. The chain couples TRBV3-1 to TRBJ2-5, with D perhaps given as TRBD1 or TRBD2 (6 bases each). V was shortened by 2 bases and J by 1 base, with 14 bases between the two germline ends. The CDR3 has 16 residues. Germline loops: CDR1 LGHDT, CDR2 YNNKEL (reference sequence). CDR3 coding DNA: TGTGCCAGCAGCCAACGGGGGCGACAGATCCAAGAGACCCAGTACTTC. It codes for CASSQRGRQIQETQYF.